This TCR beta chain was retrieved from a study of response to subunit inactivated influenza vaccine. TCRdb re-derived calls from the RT-PCR reads in MiXCR, one entry per CDR3 protein. The sample shows around 790,000 distinct CDR3 sequences, about 20% of them seen only once. Trimming left V 7 bases short and J 6 bases short, with 13 bases between. This CDR3 contains 11 residues. Germline CDR1 and CDR2: DFQATT and SNEGSKA (reference sequence). A word on this clonotype: Its antigen is undetermined.

Findings and caveats of the study: Seasonal influenza vaccination, on each occasion, was suggested by the authors to recruit few new T cells.

The chain has TRBV20-1 and TRBJ2-7; D is unresolved. The material sequenced was PBMCs from blood, taken around 5 days after vaccination. The receptor's source is a middle-aged man who received an inactivated influenza vaccine. CDR3 nucleotide sequence: TGCAGTGTTAGTCCTGTCAGCGAGCAGTACTTC. Its protein product is CSVSPVSEQYF.